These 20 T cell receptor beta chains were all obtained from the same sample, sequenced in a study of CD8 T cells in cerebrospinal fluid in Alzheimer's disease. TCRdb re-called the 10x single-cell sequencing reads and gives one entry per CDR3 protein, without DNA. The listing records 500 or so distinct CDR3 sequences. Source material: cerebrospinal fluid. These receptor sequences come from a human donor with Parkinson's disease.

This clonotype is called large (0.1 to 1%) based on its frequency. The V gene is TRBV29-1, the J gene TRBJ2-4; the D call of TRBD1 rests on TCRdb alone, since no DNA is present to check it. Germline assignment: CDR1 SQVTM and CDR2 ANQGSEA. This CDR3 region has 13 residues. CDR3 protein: CSVGWGAGNIQYF.

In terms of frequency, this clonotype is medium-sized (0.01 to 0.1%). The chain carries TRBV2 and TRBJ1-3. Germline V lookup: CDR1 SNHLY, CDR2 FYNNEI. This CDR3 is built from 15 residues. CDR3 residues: CASSEGGTSGNTIYF.

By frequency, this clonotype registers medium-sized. The CDR3 loop reads CASSFTGTNNSPLHF. The chain recombines TRBV7-8 with TRBJ1-6; no DNA is available, so the TRBD1 call from TCRdb remains unchecked. Germline loops: CDR1 SGHVS, CDR2 FQNEAQ. This CDR3 has 15 amino acids.

Here the CDR3 reads CASRRSGVTNEKLFF. The chain recombines TRBV6-5 with TRBJ1-4; TCRdb selects TRBD1, and the lack of DNA leaves this call unchecked. This CDR3 has 15 residues. In germline, CDR1 is MNHEY, CDR2 SVGAGI.

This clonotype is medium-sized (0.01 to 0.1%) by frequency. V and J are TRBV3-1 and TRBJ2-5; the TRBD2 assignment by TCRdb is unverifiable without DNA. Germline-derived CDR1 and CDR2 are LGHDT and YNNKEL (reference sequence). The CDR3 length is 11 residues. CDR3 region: CASTSRETQYF.

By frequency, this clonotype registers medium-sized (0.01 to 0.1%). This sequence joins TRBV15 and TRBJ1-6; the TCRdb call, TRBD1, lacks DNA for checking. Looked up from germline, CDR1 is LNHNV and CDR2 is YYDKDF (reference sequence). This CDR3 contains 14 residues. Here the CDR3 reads CATSRGQGSSPLHF. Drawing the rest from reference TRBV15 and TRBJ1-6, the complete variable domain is DAMVIQNPRYQVTQFGKPVTLSCSQTLNHNVMYWYQQKSSQAPKLLFHYYDKDFNNEADTPDNFQSRRPNTSFCFLDIRSPGLGDTAMYLCATSRGQGSSPLHFGNGTRLTVT.

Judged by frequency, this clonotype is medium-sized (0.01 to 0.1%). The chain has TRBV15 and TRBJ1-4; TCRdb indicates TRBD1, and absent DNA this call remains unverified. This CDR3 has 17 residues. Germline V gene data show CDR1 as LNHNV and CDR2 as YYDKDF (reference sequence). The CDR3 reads CATSTTDWGQGYEKLFF.

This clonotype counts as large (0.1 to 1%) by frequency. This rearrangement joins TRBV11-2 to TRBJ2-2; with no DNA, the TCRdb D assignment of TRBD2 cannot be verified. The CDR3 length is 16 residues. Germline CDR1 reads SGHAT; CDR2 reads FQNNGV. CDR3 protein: CASSPPRGGATGELFF.

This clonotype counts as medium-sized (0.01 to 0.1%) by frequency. The CDR3 protein is CASSPGTSGGQETQYF. The V and J genes are TRBV5-1 and TRBJ2-5; there is no DNA to check the TCRdb D call of TRBD2. Germline V gene lookup returns CDR1 SGHRS and CDR2 YFSETQ. This CDR3 contains 16 residues.

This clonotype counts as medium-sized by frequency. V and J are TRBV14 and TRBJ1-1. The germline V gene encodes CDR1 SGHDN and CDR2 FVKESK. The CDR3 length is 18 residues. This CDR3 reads CASSQDLMTVGLGTEAFF. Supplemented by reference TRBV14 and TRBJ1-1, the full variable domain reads EAGVTQFPSHSVIEKGQTVTLRCDPISGHDNLYWYRRVMGKEIKFLLHFVKESKQDESGMPNNRFLAERTGGTYSTLKVQPAELEDSGVYFCASSQDLMTVGLGTEAFFGQGTRLTVV.

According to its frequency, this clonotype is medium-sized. The CDR3 loop is CASSPRAVRKETQYF. The chain is built from TRBV3-1 and TRBJ2-5. CDR3 length: 15 amino acids. The V gene's germline CDR1 is LGHDT and CDR2 YNNKEL (reference sequence).

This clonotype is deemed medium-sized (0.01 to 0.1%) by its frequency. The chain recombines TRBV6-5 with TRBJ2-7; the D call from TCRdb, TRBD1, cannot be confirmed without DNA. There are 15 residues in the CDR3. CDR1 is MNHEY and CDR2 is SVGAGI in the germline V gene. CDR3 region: CASKRGGGNTYEQYF.

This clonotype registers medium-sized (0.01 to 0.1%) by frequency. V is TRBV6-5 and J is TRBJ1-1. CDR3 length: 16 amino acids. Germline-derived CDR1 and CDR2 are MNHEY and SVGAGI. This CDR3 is CASSYSFGVFNTEAFF.

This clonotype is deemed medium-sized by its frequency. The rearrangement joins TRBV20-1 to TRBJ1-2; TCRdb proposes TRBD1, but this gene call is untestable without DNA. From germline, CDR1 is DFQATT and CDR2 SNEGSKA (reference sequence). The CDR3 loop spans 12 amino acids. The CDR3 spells CSASAGHDGYTF.

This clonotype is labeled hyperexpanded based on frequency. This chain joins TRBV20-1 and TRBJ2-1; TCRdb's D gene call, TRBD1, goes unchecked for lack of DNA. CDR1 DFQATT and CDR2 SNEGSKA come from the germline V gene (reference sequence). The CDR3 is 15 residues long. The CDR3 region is CSARDSRGVLDEQFF.

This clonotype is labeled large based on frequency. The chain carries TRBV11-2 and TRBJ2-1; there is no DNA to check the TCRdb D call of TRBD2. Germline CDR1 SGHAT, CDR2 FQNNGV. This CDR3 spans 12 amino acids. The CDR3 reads CASQRGANEQFF.

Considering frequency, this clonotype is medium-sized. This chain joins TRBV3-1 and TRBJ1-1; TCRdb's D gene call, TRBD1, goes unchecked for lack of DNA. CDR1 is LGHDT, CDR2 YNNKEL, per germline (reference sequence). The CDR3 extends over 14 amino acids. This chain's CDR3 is CASRTGDSGTEAFF.

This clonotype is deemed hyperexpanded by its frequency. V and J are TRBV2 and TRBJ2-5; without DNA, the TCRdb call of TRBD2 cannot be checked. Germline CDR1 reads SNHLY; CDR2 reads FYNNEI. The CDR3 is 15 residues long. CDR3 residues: CASGRGSGGAETQYF.

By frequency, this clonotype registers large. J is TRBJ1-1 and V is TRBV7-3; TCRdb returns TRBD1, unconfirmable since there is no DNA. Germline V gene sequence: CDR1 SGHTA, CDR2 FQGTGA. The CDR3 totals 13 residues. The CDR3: CASSQGEDTEAFF. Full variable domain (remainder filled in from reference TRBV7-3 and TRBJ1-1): GAGVSQTPSNKVTEKGKYVELRCDPISGHTALYWYRQSLGQGPEFLIYFQGTGAADDSGLPNDRFFAVRPEGSVSTLKIQRTERGDSAVYLCASSQGEDTEAFFGQGTRLTVV.

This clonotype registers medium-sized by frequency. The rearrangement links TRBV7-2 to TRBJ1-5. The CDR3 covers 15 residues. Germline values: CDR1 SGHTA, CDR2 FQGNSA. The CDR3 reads CASSLTVLSNQPQHF.